Each of the 21 T cell receptor beta chains below was sequenced from the same sample in a study of shared clonotypes between healthy human individuals (dated by TCRdb to about 2020). CD8 naive samples consisted of CD45RO-negative cells that were positively selected for CCR7, yielding a CD45RA+CCR7+ population without TemRA cells. The method behind the library was the immunoSEQ multiplex PCR assay. TCRdb holds this immuneACCESS table with in-frame rearrangements only. Some clones are missing; in checked studies, unresolved V genes explain under half, and the rest has no known cause. For this sample there are hundreds of thousands of clones; approximately 95% appear just once. Over 0.1% of the sample rests with the top ten. Sequencing was carried out using naive CD8+ T cells sorted from blood. Reading the label with the study, this specimen's cell subset or site is: CD45RA+CCR7+. These receptors came from a woman in her twenties or thirties in good health.

This chain joins TRBV2 and TRBJ2-7; 10 bases agree with TRBD2. The CDR3 contains 15 residues. The V gene's germline CDR1 is SNHLY and CDR2 FYNNEI. J gave up 6 bases and V 5 bases, and 10 bases lay outside the gene matches. The CDR3 sequence: CASSSGAGGSGEQYF. The DNA for the CDR3 is TGTGCCAGCAGTAGCGGAGCGGGAGGGTCAGGCGAGCAGTACTTC.

This chain connects TRBV10-3 to TRBJ1-2; the match to TRBD1 covers 7 bases. The trim removed 6 bases at V and 5 bases at J, leaving 9 bases unmatched. CDR3 length: 14 residues. Germline CDR1 is ENHRY and CDR2 is SYGVKD. CDR3 sequence (DNA): TGTGCCATCAGCGACGGACAGGACGTGTATGGCTACACCTTC. Amino acid sequence: CAISDGQDVYGYTF.

The J gene is TRBJ2-1, the V gene TRBV27; TRBD2 agrees at 9 bases. The germline V gene encodes CDR1 MNHEY and CDR2 SMNVEV (reference sequence). The length of the CDR3 is 15 residues. The junction had 3 bases not matched to a gene; V was cut back by 2 bases and J by 4 bases. The CDR3 loop reads CASSLVAGAYNEQFF. Here the CDR3 DNA reads TGTGCCAGCAGTTTAGTAGCGGGGGCTTACAATGAGCAGTTCTTC.

This chain links TRBV10-3 with TRBJ2-5; D is uncertain. The CDR3 is made up of 14 amino acids. Trimming shortened V by 3 bases and J by 3 bases, and 11 bases separated the two germline ends. CDR1 and CDR2 (germline): ENHRY, SYGVKD. CDR3 loop: CAISEISGEETQYF. The CDR3 region has the DNA TGTGCCATCAGTGAAATTTCAGGTGAAGAGACCCAGTACTTC.

The V call is TRBV4-1, the J call TRBJ2-5, with no clear D. Germline CDR1 and CDR2: MGHRA and YSYEKL. This CDR3 contains 16 residues. Trimming pared 0 bases from V and 5 bases from J, leaving 16 bases between. As DNA, the CDR3 is TGCGCCAGCAGCCAAGAGCGAACCAGACTCGGGGAGACCCAGTACTTC. Translating gives CASSQERTRLGETQYF.

This clone was counted once. V usage is TRBV6-5 and J usage is TRBJ1-2; possibly TRBD1 for D (5 bases). Trimming took off 6 bases at V and 8 bases at J, with 19 bases between the two ends. Germline V lookup: CDR1 MNHEY, CDR2 SVGAGI. This CDR3 has 14 amino acids. The CDR3 coding sequence is TGTGCCAGCAGCCCTATGTCCTTCCAGGGAGGCTACACCTTC. Residues: CASSPMSFQGGYTF.

This clone was counted between two and nine times. Written as DNA, the CDR3 is TGTGCCAGCAGCTTATCGGGCTCCGAGACCCAGTACTTC. This translates into CASSLSGSETQYF. The J gene is TRBJ2-5, the V gene TRBV11-2; D call uncertain. The CDR3 length is 13 residues. The germline CDR1 and CDR2 sequences are SGHAT and FQNNGV. Trimming left V 2 bases short and J 5 bases short, with 9 bases between.

The chain employs TRBV7-9 and TRBJ1-5; TRBD1 matches at 12 bases. Germline CDR1 SEHNR, CDR2 FQNEAQ (reference sequence). V gave up 4 bases and J gave up 7 bases; unmatched junction bases: 5. The CDR3 is 15 residues long. The CDR3 sequence is CASSWGTGGGQPQHF. In DNA form, the CDR3 reads TGTGCCAGCAGCTGGGGGACAGGGGGCGGCCAGCCCCAGCATTTT.

The chain recombines TRBV27 with TRBJ2-2; TRBD2 matches at 8 bases. CDR1 and CDR2 from the germline V gene are MNHEY and SMNVEV (reference sequence). CDR3 length: 18 residues. V lost 3 bases to trimming and J lost 7 bases; unmatched junction nucleotides: 16. The CDR3 protein is CASSLRWREAGRGGELFF. For the CDR3, the DNA is TGTGCCAGCAGTTTGCGGTGGCGGGAGGCGGGGCGCGGCGGGGAGCTGTTTTTT.

To note about this clone: In the same sample, other DNA sequences code for this CDR3. This sequence joins TRBV7-9 and TRBJ1-2; 7 bases map to TRBD1. CDR1 and CDR2 (germline): SEHNR, FQNEAQ (reference sequence). The CDR3 spans 14 residues. The trim removed 0 bases at V and 8 bases at J, leaving 6 bases unmatched. CDR3 nucleotides: TGTGCCAGCAGCTTAGCTGACAGGGTTTACGGCTACACCTTC. Residues: CASSLADRVYGYTF.

A single count supports this clone. The chain has TRBV6-1 and TRBJ1-5; D gene unclear. CDR3 length equals 14 residues. From germline, CDR1 is MNHNS and CDR2 SASEGT. V lost 3 bases to trimming and J lost 0 bases, with 6 bases between them. The CDR3 here is CASSEFASNQPQHF. The CDR3 DNA reads TGTGCCAGCAGTGAGTTCGCTAGCAATCAGCCCCAGCATTTT.

This clone turned up a few times. The V gene is TRBV2, the J gene TRBJ1-2; unclear D gene. This CDR3 has 12 amino acids. Trimming removed 3 bases at V and 5 bases at J, with 7 bases between. CDR1 SNHLY and CDR2 FYNNEI come from the germline V gene. The CDR3 nucleotides are TGTGCCAGCAGTGATGAGCTTTATGGCTACACCTTC. This codes for CASSDELYGYTF.

The chain employs TRBV9 and TRBJ1-1; unclear D gene. This CDR3 has 15 amino acids. Germline-derived CDR1 and CDR2 are SGDLS and YYNGEE. V shed 3 bases and J shed 1 base, with 13 bases lying between them. The CDR3 is CASSEISGGNTEAFF. The CDR3 nucleotides read TGTGCCAGCAGCGAAATAAGCGGAGGGAACACTGAAGCTTTCTTT.

The V call is TRBV6-5, the J call TRBJ2-7, with D uncertain. Trimming took 0 bases from V and 2 from J, leaving 11 bases between them. Per the germline V gene, CDR1 is MNHEY and CDR2 is SVGAGI. This CDR3 is built from 15 residues. The CDR3 DNA follows: TGTGCCAGCAGTTACTCGAATCCCGGAGCCTACGAGCAGTACTTC. It yields the protein CASSYSNPGAYEQYF.

This chain connects TRBV4-1 to TRBJ2-7; no clear D gene. The V end was cut by 1 base, the J end by 4 bases, with 14 bases between. Looked up from germline, CDR1 is MGHRA and CDR2 is YSYEKL. The CDR3 has 15 residues. CDR3 protein: CASSQAMNGVYEQYF. The CDR3 DNA reads as TGCGCCAGCAGCCAAGCCATGAACGGAGTTTACGAGCAGTACTTC.

The chain carries TRBV5-5 and TRBJ2-7; 7 bases agree with TRBD1. With V trimmed by 4 bases and J by 4 bases, 14 bases remained unmatched. Germline V lookup: CDR1 SGHKS, CDR2 YYEKEE (reference sequence). The CDR3 totals 16 residues. The CDR3 spells CASSPTPQTGWYEQYF. CDR3 DNA: TGTGCCAGCAGCCCCACACCCCAGACAGGGTGGTACGAGCAGTACTTC.

The chain joins TRBV6-4 to TRBJ2-5; no clear D gene. The DNA end lines up better with TRBJ2-7; the J call may be wrong. The CDR3 has 15 residues. CDR1 and CDR2 (germline): MRHNA, SNTAGT. CDR3 sequence reads: CASTPRGAETYEQYF. The CDR3 nucleotides are TGTGCCAGCACCCCACGAGGCGCGGAAACCTACGAGCAGTACTTC.

The V call is TRBV11-2, the J call TRBJ2-7; 9 bases map to TRBD2. Germline CDR1 reads SGHAT; CDR2 reads FQNNGV. The CDR3 is 16 amino acids. J was trimmed by 5 bases and V by 4 bases; bases with no gene match: 12. The CDR3 is CASSSYMGLAVHEQYF. CDR3 bases: TGTGCCAGCAGCTCCTATATGGGACTAGCAGTCCACGAGCAGTACTTC.

This clone is a singleton in its sample. The gene calls are TRBV5-1 and TRBJ1-2; D remains ambiguous. Trimming stripped 0 bases from V and 7 bases from J, with 19 bases between. The length of the CDR3 is 16 residues. Germline V gene lookup returns CDR1 SGHRS and CDR2 YFSETQ. CDR3 DNA sequence: TGCGCCAGCAGCTTGGTCAGTGGAGGTATGTTCGGTGGCTACACCTTC. Amino acid sequence: CASSLVSGGMFGGYTF.

The gene calls are TRBV4-1 and TRBJ2-7, with TRBD2 matching over 7 bases. With V trimmed by 0 bases and J by 4 bases, 3 bases remained unmatched. The CDR3 contains 14 residues. Germline V CDR1 and CDR2: MGHRA, YSYEKL. The CDR3, as DNA: TGCGCCAGCAGCCAAGACTTCGGGGGGTACGAGCAGTACTTC. It specifies CASSQDFGGYEQYF.

The rearrangement uses TRBV29-1 and TRBJ1-2; possible D gene TRBD1, 6 bases. CDR3 length: 14 residues. The germline V gene has CDR1 SQVTM and CDR2 ANQGSEA. Trimming cost V 3 bases and J 0 bases, with 11 bases left between them. CDR3 amino acids: CSVDRGTTNYGYTF. For the CDR3, the DNA is TGCAGCGTTGACAGGGGAACCACTAACTATGGCTACACCTTC.